The 30 T cell receptor beta chains below all came from one sample that was sequenced in a study of shared T cell receptors in the human thymus. The table came from immunoSEQ multiplex PCR; TCRdb's copy has only in-frame clones and leaves some out. The sample contains some 720,000 clones, 85% to 90% of which appear only once. The same specimen was also included in a second study, on human thymus T cells.

Sequencing used thymocytes. The receptor source for this set is a boy in the first two years of life with a congenital heart defect.

The chain uses TRBV5-1 and TRBJ2-6, with 7 bases aligning to TRBD2. V shed 0 bases and J 2 bases; nucleotides not matched to a gene: 2. Germline V gene sequence: CDR1 SGHRS, CDR2 YFSETQ. The CDR3 covers 16 residues. DNA of the CDR3: TGCGCCAGCAGCTTGGAGGCGGGGGCTGGGGCCAACGTCCTGACTTTC. It is translated as CASSLEAGAGANVLTF.

V and J are TRBV4-2 and TRBJ2-7; TRBD2 matches 14 bases. Germline CDR1 reads LGHNA; CDR2 reads YNFKEQ. The ends lost 3 bases at V and 11 bases at J; junction bases unmatched: 9. The CDR3 totals 15 residues. The CDR3 region is CASSQPGLAGVGEYF. Written as DNA, the CDR3 is TGTGCCAGCAGCCAGCCGGGACTAGCGGGAGTAGGGGAGTACTTC.

This sequence joins TRBV30 and TRBJ2-7; TRBD1 matches at 7 bases. The CDR3 is made up of 14 amino acids. After removal of 2 bases from V and 3 bases from J, the junction contained 7 bases not matched to a gene. In germline, CDR1 is GTSNPN, CDR2 SVGIG (reference sequence). DNA of the CDR3: TGTGCCTGGAGTCTATCCCGGGACAGCTACGAGCAGTACTTC. Its translation is CAWSLSRDSYEQYF.

The chain is built from TRBV20-1 and TRBJ2-7; D not resolved. CDR3 length: 11 amino acids. V dropped 6 bases and J dropped 7 bases, with 13 bases sitting between them. Germline-derived CDR1 and CDR2 are DFQATT and SNEGSKA (reference sequence). The CDR3 is CSAPDSLEQYF. As DNA, the CDR3 is TGCAGTGCCCCAGACTCCTTGGAGCAGTACTTC.

The chain couples TRBV4-1 to TRBJ2-7; possible D gene TRBD1, 6 bases. The CDR3 consists of 16 residues. Germline loops: CDR1 MGHRA, CDR2 YSYEKL. The germline V and J ends were trimmed by 0 bases and 0 bases, with 12 bases remaining between them. The chain's CDR3 is CASSQEIEGHSYEQYF. The CDR3 nucleotides read TGCGCCAGCAGCCAAGAGATTGAGGGACACTCCTACGAGCAGTACTTC.

The chain couples TRBV4-2 to TRBJ2-3, with 11 bases aligning to TRBD2. Germline trimming cut 4 bases from V and 11 bases from J; bases unmatched to any gene: 17. Germline V gene sequence: CDR1 LGHNA, CDR2 YNFKEQ. This CDR3 region has 17 residues. Here the CDR3 reads CASSPLTGLAGGPGQYF. The DNA for the CDR3 is TGTGCCAGCAGCCCTCTAACGGGTCTAGCGGGAGGACCGGGGCAGTATTTT.

The chain combines TRBV12-5 with TRBJ2-4; 7 bases are a match to TRBD2. Losses at the gene ends were 0 bases for V and 0 bases for J; bases not matched to a gene: 11. The CDR3 loop spans 19 amino acids. Germline V gene sequence: CDR1 LGHNT, CDR2 FRNRAP. In DNA form, the CDR3 reads TGTGCTAGTGGTTTGGTACCCACTCTAGCGGCACTAGCCAAAAACATTCAGTACTTC. Its protein is CASGLVPTLAALAKNIQYF.

This chain connects TRBV4-2 to TRBJ2-1; 11 bases map to TRBD2. This CDR3 region has 17 residues. Trimming took 4 bases from V and 5 from J; bases not matched to a gene: 10. Germline V CDR1 and CDR2: LGHNA, YNFKEQ. The CDR3 nucleotides are TGTGCCAGCAGCCGACCACTAGCGGGAGTACCAAACAATGAGCAGTTCTTC. It translates to CASSRPLAGVPNNEQFF.

The chain couples TRBV6-5 to TRBJ1-2; 7 bases agree with TRBD1. V lost 8 bases, J lost 0 bases, and 9 bases stayed unmatched. The CDR3 is 15 amino acids. Germline assignment: CDR1 MNHEY and CDR2 SVGAGI. The CDR3 sequence is CASGPGTAANYGYTF. The CDR3 DNA sequence: TGTGCCAGCGGACCTGGGACAGCAGCTAACTATGGCTACACCTTC.

This clone was detected once. V gene TRBV13 combines with J gene TRBJ2-7; TRBD2 agrees at 8 bases. There are 15 residues in the CDR3. Germline CDR1 reads PRHDT; CDR2 reads FYEKMQ (reference sequence). V shed 0 bases and J 2 bases; nucleotides not matched to a gene: 3. The CDR3 protein is CASSLGAGGTYEQYF. DNA for the CDR3: TGTGCCAGCAGCTTAGGTGCGGGAGGAACCTACGAGCAGTACTTC.

The chain joins TRBV30 to TRBJ1-5; D remains unclear. Germline V gives CDR1 GTSNPN, CDR2 SVGIG (reference sequence). The CDR3 sequence is 13 residues long. Trimming took off 2 bases at V and 7 bases at J, with 12 bases between the two ends. CDR3 sequence (DNA): TGTGCCTGGAGTCCCCGCGGAGGGCAGCCCCAGCATTTT. Translated, it gives CAWSPRGGQPQHF.

This chain connects TRBV29-1 to TRBJ2-3, with a weak D call TRBD2 (5 bases). Per germline, CDR1 SQVTM and CDR2 ANQGSEA. The CDR3 is made up of 15 amino acids. Deletions cut 6 bases from V and 1 base from J, with 17 bases between. The CDR3 sequence: CSVQEDTLGTDTQYF. In DNA, the CDR3 is TGCAGCGTCCAGGAAGACACACTAGGCACAGATACGCAGTATTTT.

The rearrangement joins TRBV7-2 to TRBJ2-7; 8 nucleotides align to TRBD2. The length of the CDR3 is 17 residues. Germline trimming cut 0 bases from V and 6 bases from J; bases unmatched to any gene: 13. The germline gives CDR1 SGHTA, CDR2 FQGNSA. In DNA form, the CDR3 reads TGTGCCAGCAGCTTAGCGGAAGCTGTCGGGGGGGGCTCCGAGCAGTACTTC. Its translation: CASSLAEAVGGGSEQYF.

The chain is built from TRBV27 and TRBJ2-3; 10 bases line up with TRBD2. Germline-derived CDR1 and CDR2 are MNHEY and SMNVEV (reference sequence). V shed 0 bases and J 6 bases; nucleotides not matched to a gene: 9. The CDR3 loop spans 17 amino acids. This chain's CDR3 is CASSLSLAGVYPDTQYF. The CDR3 DNA is TGTGCCAGCAGTTTATCTCTAGCGGGAGTCTACCCGGATACGCAGTATTTT.

The chain carries TRBV5-1 and TRBJ2-7, with 13 positions matching TRBD2. Germline CDR1 and CDR2: SGHRS and YFSETQ. The CDR3 spans 17 residues. V gave up 4 bases and J gave up 4 bases; unmatched junction bases: 11. The CDR3, as DNA: TGCGCCAGCAGCCTCGGGACTAGCGGGATTTTGAAGTACGAGCAGTACTTC. Encoded protein: CASSLGTSGILKYEQYF.

The chain joins TRBV27 to TRBJ2-1, with D perhaps matching TRBD2 (8 bases). V lost 5 bases to trimming and J lost 0 bases, with 14 bases between them. Germline V gives CDR1 MNHEY, CDR2 SMNVEV (reference sequence). The CDR3 is 16 amino acids. CDR3 residues: CASSPGGGGSYNEQFF. The CDR3 region has the DNA TGTGCCAGCAGTCCGGGAGGGGGCGGCTCCTACAATGAGCAGTTCTTC.

V gene TRBV10-3 combines with J gene TRBJ2-3; 10 positions agree with TRBD2. Germline assignment: CDR1 ENHRY and CDR2 SYGVKD. This CDR3 spans 15 amino acids. V gave up 6 bases and J gave up 6 bases; unmatched junction bases: 9. The CDR3 spells CAIRVKREGLDTQYF. The CDR3 region has the DNA TGTGCCATCAGGGTCAAGCGGGAGGGCCTTGATACGCAGTATTTT.

The chain combines TRBV4-3 with TRBJ1-2; 11 bases are a match to TRBD1. The germline CDR1 and CDR2 sequences are LGHNA and YSLEER. The CDR3 has 15 residues. Trimming cost V 1 base and J 4 bases; bases outside gene matches: 2. CDR3 DNA: TGCGCCAGCAGCCAAGGGACAGGGGGCATCTATGGCTACACCTTC. Its protein product is CASSQGTGGIYGYTF.

The rearrangement joins TRBV19 to TRBJ2-7; no firm D call. The ends were cut back, 1 base at V and 0 bases at J, with 4 bases in the middle. The CDR3 is 13 amino acids. Germline V gene sequence: CDR1 LNHDA, CDR2 SQIVND (reference sequence). CDR3 nucleotide sequence: TGTGCCAGTAGTATAGCACTCTCCTACGAGCAGTACTTC. Translated: CASSIALSYEQYF.

This chain links TRBV5-8 with TRBJ2-7; D perhaps matches TRBD1 (5 bases). This CDR3 has 13 amino acids. The germline V and J ends were trimmed by 1 base and 6 bases, with 11 bases remaining between them. CDR1 is SGHTS and CDR2 is YDEGEE in the germline V gene. Here the CDR3 reads CASSLPRQTEQYF. CDR3 coding DNA: TGTGCCAGCAGCTTGCCCCGACAGACCGAGCAGTACTTC.

V and J are TRBV19 and TRBJ2-2, with TRBD2 matching 11 bases. CDR3 length: 18 residues. The V segment lost 3 bases and the J segment 2 bases; nucleotides outside the gene matches: 8. Germline loops: CDR1 LNHDA, CDR2 SQIVND (reference sequence). CDR3: CASSIPTTSGANTGELFF. Here the CDR3 DNA reads TGTGCCAGTAGTATCCCTACGACTAGCGGGGCTAACACCGGGGAGCTGTTTTTT.

V and J are TRBV5-1 and TRBJ1-4; TRBD1 matches 7 bases. The CDR3 totals 14 residues. V trimming: 4 bases; J trimming: 5 bases; junction bases outside the gene matches: 5. In germline, CDR1 is SGHRS, CDR2 YFSETQ. In DNA form, the CDR3 reads TGCGCCAGCAGCGAGGGACAGCAGAATGAAAAACTGTTTTTT. It codes for CASSEGQQNEKLFF.

V usage is TRBV27 and J usage is TRBJ2-7, with TRBD2 matching 15 bases. Germline loops: CDR1 MNHEY, CDR2 SMNVEV (reference sequence). V shed 1 base and J 6 bases; nucleotides not matched to a gene: 16. This CDR3 contains 20 residues. The chain's CDR3 is CASSLYAWDSGLAGGREQYF. CDR3 nucleotides: TGTGCCAGCAGTTTATACGCCTGGGACAGCGGACTAGCGGGGGGGCGCGAGCAGTACTTC.

The genes are TRBV21-1 and TRBJ2-1; the DNA was not compared with TRBD2, the D call given in the table. TRBV21-1 is described as a pseudogene. The CDR3 totals 13 residues. This CDR3 reads CASSKGGRREQFF. As DNA, the CDR3 is TGTGCCAGCAGCAAAGGAGGTCGGCGTGAGCAGTTCTTC.

The chain employs TRBV28 and TRBJ1-5; D not resolved. This CDR3 spans 15 amino acids. Germline CDR1 and CDR2: MDHEN and SYDVKM. V was trimmed by 1 base and J by 4 bases, leaving 11 bases between them. The CDR3, as DNA: TGTGCCAGCAGTTTATCCGGGGTAGGGAATCAGCCCCAGCATTTT. This translates into CASSLSGVGNQPQHF.

In nucleotides, the CDR3 is TGTGCCAGCAGCCAAGATATAATCGAAACGATTTACCCCACTCTCTCCGGGGTGGCCAACGTCCTGACTTTC. Protein: CASSQDIIETIYPTLSGVANVLTF. V usage is TRBV4-2 and J usage is TRBJ2-6, with D maybe TRBD2 (5 bases). CDR1 LGHNA and CDR2 YNFKEQ come from the germline V gene. The CDR3 totals 24 residues. The germline V and J ends were trimmed by 0 bases and 6 bases, with 36 bases remaining between them.

The rearrangement uses TRBV6-1 and TRBJ2-2; 7 bases line up with TRBD1. Looked up from germline, CDR1 is MNHNS and CDR2 is SASEGT. The trim removed 3 bases at V and 3 bases at J, leaving 10 bases unmatched. The CDR3 is made up of 17 amino acids. The CDR3 DNA follows: TGTGCCAGCAGTGATCCAGGACAGGCCCCGGACACCGGGGAGCTGTTTTTT. It yields the protein CASSDPGQAPDTGELFF.

As to this clone: The identical CDR3 is also encoded by other nucleotide sequences in the sample. The chain uses TRBV19 and TRBJ2-7; tentatively, D is TRBD1 (6 bases). V lost 2 bases to trimming and J lost 3 bases, with 8 bases between them. Germline CDR1 LNHDA, CDR2 SQIVND (reference sequence). CDR3 size: 13 residues. DNA for the CDR3: TGTGCCAGTAGTATACCAGGGGACTACGAGCAGTACTTC. As protein: CASSIPGDYEQYF.

V is TRBV5-1 and J is TRBJ2-1, with D possibly TRBD1 on 5 matching bases. The germline CDR1 and CDR2 sequences are SGHRS and YFSETQ. Trimming removed 0 bases at V and 1 base at J, with 26 bases between. The CDR3 contains 21 residues. CDR3: CASSLALVTREGADSYNEQFF. The CDR3 DNA sequence: TGCGCCAGCAGCTTGGCACTGGTAACCCGAGAAGGGGCCGATTCCTACAATGAGCAGTTCTTC.

The CDR3, as DNA: TGTGCCAGCAGCTTAGGAAAGCACCTGCTAGCCAAAAACATTCAGTACTTC. Its protein product is CASSLGKHLLAKNIQYF. The chain combines TRBV13 with TRBJ2-4, with unresolved D. With 0 bases removed from V and 0 bases from J, the gap between germline ends came to 12 bases. This CDR3 has 17 residues. Germline V gene lookup returns CDR1 PRHDT and CDR2 FYEKMQ (reference sequence).